This entry lists 27 T cell receptor beta chains sequenced from one sample in a study of T-cell memory formation after mild COVID-19. TCRdb called the 5' RACE reads again in MiXCR, with one record for every CDR3 protein. This repertoire shows over 95,000 distinct CDR3 sequences, 20% to 25% found once; its top ten account for 40% to 50%. Sequenced sample: PBMCs or a T cell subset sorted from them (not recorded which). Receptor source: a man aged 18 to 29 who had mild COVID-19 (a few samples of this study predate the infection). Cell type and time point are not known.

This clonotype came up a few times. This sequence joins TRBV7-9 and TRBJ1-2; TRBD1 agrees at 9 bases. V trimming: 6 bases; J trimming: 5 bases; junction bases outside the gene matches: 13. Germline V gives CDR1 SEHNR, CDR2 FQNEAQ (reference sequence). This CDR3 has 16 amino acids. CDR3 protein: CASSDRDRAVTYGYTF. The CDR3 region has the DNA TGTGCCAGCAGTGACCGGGACAGGGCTGTTACGTATGGCTACACCTTC. The full variable domain, its missing parts supplied by reference TRBV7-9 and TRBJ1-2, is DTGVSQNPRHKITKRGQNVTFRCDPISEHNRLYWYRQTLGQGPEFLTYFQNEAQLEKSRLLSDRFSAERPKGSFSTLEIQRTEQGDSAMYLCASSDRDRAVTYGYTFGSGTRLTVV.

The chain joins TRBV29-1 to TRBJ2-3; D gene unclear. Trimming left V 1 base short and J 0 bases short, with 14 bases between. CDR1 SQVTM and CDR2 ANQGSEA come from the germline V gene. This CDR3 region has 16 residues. In nucleotides, the CDR3 is TGCAGCGTTGAAGGCAAAGGGAACCCAAGCACAGATACGCAGTATTTT. This translates into CSVEGKGNPSTDTQYF.

This clonotype was observed a few times. The chain combines TRBV6-2 or TRBV6-3 with TRBJ2-1; D gene ambiguous. Trimming shortened V by 2 bases and J by 10 bases, and 9 bases separated the two germline ends. The germline V gene encodes CDR1 MNHEY and CDR2 SVGEGT. The CDR3 length is 12 residues. CDR3 residues: CASSYGTVEQFF. The DNA for the CDR3 is TGTGCCAGCAGTTACGGCACAGTCGAGCAGTTCTTC.

This clonotype was recorded many times. The V and J genes are TRBV4-3 and TRBJ2-7; 7 bases agree with TRBD1. This CDR3 region has 14 residues. With 1 base clipped from V and 4 bases from J, the junction kept 4 bases outside the gene matches. Germline V gives CDR1 LGHNA, CDR2 YSLEER. Here the CDR3 reads CASSQGQGDYEQYF. As DNA, the CDR3 is TGCGCCAGCAGCCAAGGACAGGGAGATTACGAGCAGTACTTC.

The chain links TRBV2 to TRBJ2-7; D not resolved. The CDR3 has 17 amino acids. Trimming removed 0 bases at V and 4 bases at J, with 19 bases between. Per the germline V gene, CDR1 is SNHLY and CDR2 is FYNNEI. The CDR3 here is CASSEALPGEVAYEQYF. For the CDR3, the DNA is TGTGCCAGCAGTGAAGCGCTGCCAGGAGAGGTAGCTTACGAGCAGTACTTC.

V gene TRBV7-8 combines with J gene TRBJ2-7; perhaps D is TRBD1 or TRBD2 (5 bases each). CDR3 length: 15 residues. Germline CDR1 SGHVS, CDR2 FQNEAQ. V lost 1 base, J lost 5 bases, and 15 bases lay in between. This chain's CDR3 is CASSLGPGPKDEQYF. The CDR3 DNA follows: TGTGCCAGCAGCTTAGGTCCGGGGCCGAAGGACGAGCAGTACTTC.

This chain joins TRBV6-2 or TRBV6-3 and TRBJ2-2, with a weak D call TRBD2 (6 bases). The V gene lost 5 bases and the J gene lost 3 bases, with 10 bases spanning the gap. The CDR3 covers 14 residues. Germline V gene data show CDR1 as MNHEY and CDR2 as SVGEGT. CDR3 DNA sequence: TGTGCCAGCAGTGGGGGGATGTACACCGGGGAGCTGTTTTTT. Translating it yields CASSGGMYTGELFF.

This clonotype was found a few times. The chain links TRBV20-1 to TRBJ2-7; D could derive from TRBD1 or TRBD2 (5 bases each). The CDR3 totals 15 residues. CDR1 and CDR2 from the germline V gene are DFQATT and SNEGSKA (reference sequence). CDR3 DNA sequence: TGCAGAGCAGCGGCAGGTTTGGGACCCTACTACGAGCAGTACGTC. Its protein is CRAAAGLGPYYEQYV.

V gene TRBV20-1 combines with J gene TRBJ2-7, with D maybe TRBD2 (7 bases). This CDR3 is built from 12 residues. The V gene lost 4 bases and the J gene lost 7 bases, with 14 bases spanning the gap. Germline V lookup: CDR1 DFQATT, CDR2 SNEGSKA (reference sequence). The CDR3, as DNA: TGCAGTGCTACGGGGGGCTCGGGGGAGCAGTACTTC. It translates to CSATGGSGEQYF.

The V call is TRBV20-1, the J call TRBJ1-1, with D possibly TRBD1 on 5 matching bases. The germline V gene has CDR1 DFQATT and CDR2 SNEGSKA (reference sequence). The CDR3 consists of 14 residues. Trimming shortened V by 3 bases and J by 2 bases, and 13 bases separated the two germline ends. The CDR3 DNA follows: TGCAGTGCTAGGGGGCGAGGGGTTAACACTGAAGCTTTCTTT. It is translated as CSARGRGVNTEAFF.

This sequence joins TRBV2 and TRBJ2-7, with TRBD1 matching 8 bases. The germline gives CDR1 SNHLY, CDR2 FYNNEI. V shed 3 bases, J shed 4 bases, and the junction held 17 bases outside the gene matches. The CDR3 sequence is 18 residues long. The CDR3 DNA follows: TGTGCCAGCAGTGAGGGACAGGTTCCCCTGTCCGTGGGGTACGAGCAGTACGTC. Its translation is CASSEGQVPLSVGYEQYV.

This clonotype was observed a few times. This chain connects TRBV7-2 to TRBJ2-3; D is undetermined. The V gene's germline CDR1 is SGHTA and CDR2 FQGNSA. The CDR3 length is 11 residues. Trimming removed 5 bases at V and 6 bases at J, with 6 bases between. CDR3 coding DNA: TGTGCCAGCAGCCCCTTCGATACGCAGTATTTT. Its protein product is CASSPFDTQYF.

This chain connects TRBV7-6 to TRBJ2-7; TRBD1 or TRBD2 may be the D gene (5 bases each). V shed 2 bases and J shed 0 bases, with 26 bases lying between them. The CDR3 extends over 20 amino acids. Germline-derived CDR1 and CDR2 are SGHVS and FNYEAQ. CDR3 region: CASSLSITDRPGTDSYEQYF. DNA for the CDR3: TGTGCCAGCAGCTTATCCATCACCGATCGGCCCGGGACGGACTCCTACGAGCAGTACTTC. The entire variable domain, with the rest obtained from reference TRBV7-6 and TRBJ2-7, is as follows: GAGVSQSPRYKVTKRGQDVALRCDPISGHVSLYWYRQALGQGPEFLTYFNYEAQQDKSGLPNDRFSAERPEGSISTLTIQRTEQRDSAMYRCASSLSITDRPGTDSYEQYFGPGTRLTVT.

The table lists this clonotype with many counts. The chain has TRBV6-5 and TRBJ1-4, with 9 bases identical to TRBD1. Trimming removed 0 bases from V and 11 bases from J; junction bases left unmatched: 4. The CDR3 extends over 14 amino acids. Germline V gene data show CDR1 as MNHEY and CDR2 as SVGAGI. This CDR3 reads CASSYSGQGWKLFF. In nucleotides, the CDR3 is TGTGCCAGCAGTTACTCGGGACAGGGTTGGAAACTGTTTTTT.

In its sample, this clonotype was seen a few times. The chain uses TRBV13 and TRBJ1-2, with D hard to call. There are 13 residues in the CDR3. The germline V gene has CDR1 PRHDT and CDR2 FYEKMQ (reference sequence). The V end lost 5 bases, the J end lost 4 bases, and 11 bases lay between the germline ends. CDR3 region: CASSLSSLYGYTF. In DNA, the CDR3 is TGTGCCAGCAGCCTTAGTTCCCTCTATGGCTACACCTTC.

The rearrangement links TRBV19 to TRBJ1-5; unclear D gene. V was shortened by 3 bases and J by 7 bases, with 13 bases between the two germline ends. This CDR3 contains 14 residues. In germline, CDR1 is LNHDA, CDR2 SQIVND (reference sequence). This chain's CDR3 is CASSMEPSRQPQHF. CDR3 nucleotides: TGTGCCAGTAGTATGGAGCCTTCCCGGCAGCCCCAGCATTTT.

The rearrangement uses TRBV7-2 and TRBJ2-3, with TRBD2 matching over 11 bases. Germline assignment: CDR1 SGHTA and CDR2 FQGNSA. The CDR3 extends over 18 amino acids. Trimming cost V 4 bases and J 7 bases; bases outside gene matches: 16. The CDR3 nucleotides read TGTGCCAGCAGCTCCCTGGGGCTAGCGGGGGGAGCACAGCATACGCAGTATTTT. It codes for CASSSLGLAGGAQHTQYF.

In its sample, this clonotype was seen a few times. J is TRBJ2-5 and V is TRBV10-3; D gene ambiguous. The V and J ends lost 2 bases and 5 bases respectively, with 9 bases between them. The CDR3 totals 13 residues. Germline V gene data show CDR1 as ENHRY and CDR2 as SYGVKD. CDR3 amino acids: CAISERKWETQYF. In DNA form, the CDR3 reads TGTGCCATCAGTGAGAGAAAGTGGGAGACCCAGTACTTC.

The V gene is TRBV7-2, the J gene TRBJ2-3; 7 positions agree with TRBD2. CDR3 length: 16 amino acids. V gave up 2 bases and J gave up 2 bases; unmatched junction bases: 7. Germline V lookup: CDR1 SGHTA, CDR2 FQGNSA. The CDR3 is CASSLTLGTTTDTQYF. As DNA, the CDR3 is TGTGCCAGCAGCTTAACCCTCGGGACTACCACAGATACGCAGTATTTT.

This clonotype showed up many times. A junction boundary mismatches the germline segment, possibly from a read error. V gene TRBV12-3 or TRBV12-4 combines with J gene TRBJ2-3; 11 bases line up with TRBD2. The CDR3 loop spans 15 amino acids. The CDR3 sequence is CASSLAGGSTDTQYF. CDR3 DNA sequence: TGTGCCAGCAGTCTAGCGGGGGGTAGCACAGATACGCAGTATTTT.

V usage is TRBV6-2 or TRBV6-3 and J usage is TRBJ2-1; TRBD1 is a possible D gene (5 bases). The germline V and J ends were trimmed by 1 base and 10 bases, with 20 bases remaining between them. There are 16 residues in the CDR3. CDR1 and CDR2 from the germline V gene are MNHEY and SVGEGT. The CDR3 here is CASSYWIRGAIREQFF. The CDR3 DNA follows: TGTGCCAGCAGTTACTGGATAAGGGGCGCAATAAGGGAGCAGTTCTTC.

This clonotype was observed a few times. The chain carries TRBV6-5 and TRBJ2-2; D not certain. The CDR3 consists of 12 residues. V was trimmed by 7 bases and J by 3 bases, leaving 6 bases between them. Germline loops: CDR1 MNHEY, CDR2 SVGAGI. The CDR3, as DNA: TGTGCCAGCACCGGGTACACCGGGGAGCTGTTTTTT. It yields the protein CASTGYTGELFF.

A few counts support this clonotype. The rearrangement uses TRBV6-4 and TRBJ2-7; 7 bases align to TRBD1. The CDR3 contains 15 residues. V trimming: 8 bases; J trimming: 0 bases; junction bases outside the gene matches: 10. The V gene's germline CDR1 is MRHNA and CDR2 SNTAGT. The CDR3 loop is CASRLTGDSSYEQYV. CDR3 coding DNA: TGTGCCAGCCGTCTCACAGGGGATAGCTCCTACGAGCAGTACGTC.

This chain links TRBV20-1 with TRBJ2-7; 7 positions agree with TRBD1. The CDR3 is 14 amino acids. CDR1 DFQATT and CDR2 SNEGSKA come from the germline V gene (reference sequence). V was clipped by 3 bases and J by 2 bases; unmatched bases: 7. The CDR3 DNA is TGCAGTGCTAGTAACAGGGGTTCCACCTACGAGCAGTACTTC. It yields the protein CSASNRGSTYEQYF.

The CDR3 sequence is CATSRGFGNQPQHF. CDR3 nucleotides: TGTGCCACCAGCAGAGGGTTTGGCAATCAGCCCCAGCATTTT. The rearrangement joins TRBV15 to TRBJ1-5; no definite D call. V was trimmed by 1 base and J by 2 bases, leaving 6 bases between them. In germline, CDR1 is LNHNV, CDR2 YYDKDF (reference sequence). The CDR3 runs to 14 residues.

The chain combines TRBV7-2 with TRBJ1-1; a possible D gene is TRBD1 (5 bases). Between the trimmed V and J ends, which lost 6 bases and 5 bases, there was a span of 25 bases. The length of the CDR3 is 17 residues. Per germline, CDR1 SGHTA and CDR2 FQGNSA. The CDR3 coding sequence is TGTGCCAGCAGTCGCGTATCAGGGTATCGTTCGCGGACTGAAGCTTTCTTT. It specifies CASSRVSGYRSRTEAFF.

This clonotype was seen only once. The chain carries TRBV11-2 and TRBJ2-5, with 7 bases identical to TRBD1. V dropped 6 bases and J dropped 2; count of bases not matched to a gene: 6. The germline V gene encodes CDR1 SGHAT and CDR2 FQNNGV. The CDR3 totals 14 residues. In DNA form, the CDR3 reads TGTGCCAGCAGAGACAGGGTCCCGCAAGAGACCCAGTACTTC. Its protein is CASRDRVPQETQYF.